This entry describes one TCR beta chain. Its antigen remains unidentified. The source of the sample is a study of cytomegalovirus exposure and HLA in healthy donors. Study findings and constraints: The study listed 150 to 200 cytomegalovirus-associated TCR beta chains.

This PCR relied on a set of 60 Vbeta primers and 13 Jbeta primers. Using immunoSEQ multiplex PCR, the repertoire was profiled, and TCRdb retains in-frame clones only, with some absent. This sample has over 90,000 clones, with about four fifths found just once. The clonotype originates from a female donor in good health and CMV-seropositive. The sequenced sample consisted of PBMCs.

CDR3 sequence (DNA): TGTGCCAGCAGTTCAAACTTGGACTTTTACACTGAAGCTTTCTTT. This encodes CASSSNLDFYTEAFF. The chain has TRBV28 and TRBJ1-1; no clear D. The CDR3 runs to 15 residues. The ends were cut back, 4 bases at V and 3 bases at J, with 15 bases in the middle. Germline V gene lookup returns CDR1 MDHEN and CDR2 SYDVKM.